This T cell receptor (beta chain) appears in the sequencing data of a study of identical twins (dated by TCRdb to between 2015 and 2016). In the study overall: To test whether fetal clonotypes persist, this study deep-sequenced TCR alpha and beta repertoires from monozygotic twins, from unrelated adults of various ages, and from cord blood. Replicate twin experiments were performed at different times using different library preparation protocols to rule out contamination. Overall study results and their limits: In monozygotic twins, out-of-frame TCR alpha sharing was systematically underestimated by recombination models, although the models agreed with sharing between unrelated individuals. A weaker excess of twin sharing was found in beta out-of-frame sequences because the signal-to-noise ratio was lowered by fewer shared sequences. Abundant cord blood beta clonotypes carried fewer insertions; young adult naive repertoires showed a weaker similar trend, while memory repertoires showed none. Compared with coincidental sharing between unrelated individuals, an excess of low generation-probability sequences was observed among out-of-frame TCR alpha sequences shared between twins. Because the same donors could not be followed over many years, the conclusions relied on cross-sectional statistical analysis. Zero-insertion analyses could be partly confounded by invariant T cells such as MAIT and iNKT, although diverse VJ usage argued against such confounding for most clonotypes.

Counted from cysteine to phenylalanine, this CDR3 has 16 amino acids. Only the CDR3 portion is preserved as DNA: 48 bases, with reading frame beginning at the first base. CDR1 MDHEN and CDR2 SYDVKM are derived from the germline V gene. V trim: 3 bases; J trim: 0 bases; unmatched bases: 6. Details on this clonotype: Its binding antigen is unknown. Base quality data are lacking; no much larger clone is found one base away.

All donors were healthy Caucasians. The study also sequenced three unrelated non-twin adults: a male aged 18 to 29, a male aged 50 to 60 and a female aged 50 to 60. Miltenyi CD45RO+ enrichment and human naive T-cell isolation kits were used to isolate memory (CD45RO+) and naive T cells from PBMC. To prepare the library, 5' RACE was applied. For sequencing, an Illumina HiSeq 2000 was employed. A universal primer binding site was added through template switching, and the final cDNA carried a unique molecular identifier so that TCR cDNA molecules could be counted accurately. Specific primers in the conserved constant-segment region were used to synthesize first-strand cDNA for TCR alpha and beta chains. Each cDNA library was double barcoded, with a SMART-Mk sample barcode plus Illumina barcodes, to control for contamination. TruSeq adapter sequences along with Illumina sample barcodes were introduced in two successive PCR steps. TCR alpha and beta cDNA libraries were sequenced on the Illumina HiSeq platform with custom primers. The source study handled its data this way. Raw reads were processed with MiGEC to extract unique molecular identifiers, and MiXCR was used to determine CDR3 positions. For each individual, recombination models were inferred using an EM algorithm with the repgenHMM and IGoR tools. The analysis of shared clonotypes was done with the tcR package in R, with sharing normalized by the product of cloneset sizes. To study raw recombination free of thymic and clonal selection effects, out-of-frame nonproductive sequences were analyzed. TCRdb took the public reads, trimmed them with fastp at Q25, ran MiXCR for clone calling and kept in-frame beta chains. Every distinct CDR3 protein forms one entry, paired with its most common genes and DNA. The V and J calls were determined by TCRdb, not by the authors. This sample has 640,000 or so distinct CDR3 sequences in its table, and 6.1% of those were observed once. Clones ranked in the top ten supply approximately 2% of the sample.

This receptor chain uses TRBV28 and TRBJ2-7, and 9 junction bases match TRBD1. This receptor was identified in a man between 18 and 35 years old in good health. The sequenced sample consisted of naive T cells sorted from blood. Interpreted using the paper, the cell subset or site label stands for: cells isolated with a human naive T-cell isolation kit. This receptor carries the CDR3 CASSLTGTGSSYEQYF. In nucleotides, the sequence is TGTGCCAGCAGTTTGACCGGGACAGGGAGCTCCTACGAGCAGTACTTC.